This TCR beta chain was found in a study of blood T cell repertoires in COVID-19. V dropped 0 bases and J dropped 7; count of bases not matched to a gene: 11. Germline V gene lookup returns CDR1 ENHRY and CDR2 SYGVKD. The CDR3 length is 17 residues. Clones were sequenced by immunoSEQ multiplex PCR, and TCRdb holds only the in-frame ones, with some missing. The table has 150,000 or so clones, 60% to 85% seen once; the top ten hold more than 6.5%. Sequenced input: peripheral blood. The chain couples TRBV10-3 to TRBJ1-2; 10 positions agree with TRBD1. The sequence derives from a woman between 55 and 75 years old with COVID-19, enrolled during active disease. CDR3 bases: TGTGCCATCAGTGAGTCCGGGACAGGGGCCAATGTGCCTGGCTACACCTTC. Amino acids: CAISESGTGANVPGYTF.